These 7 T cell receptor beta chains share one sample of origin, sequenced in a study of neurological immune-mediated disorders. Time point meaning: technical triplicate 2. TCRdb called the 5' RACE reads again in MiXCR, with one record for every CDR3 protein. The sample lists 30,000 or so distinct CDR3 sequences; less than 15% were seen once. Specimen: CD4+ T cells from blood. These TCRs come from a female donor with HTLV-1-associated myelopathy (HAM/TSP).

In this sample, this clonotype turned up many times. The chain has TRBV7-3 and TRBJ2-3; D remains ambiguous. CDR1 is SGHTA, CDR2 FQGTGA, per germline. With 2 bases removed from V and 0 bases from J, the gap between germline ends came to 12 bases. The length of the CDR3 is 16 residues. CDR3 bases: TGTGCCAGCAGCTTAGTACCAGATCCTAGCACAGATACGCAGTATTTT. This encodes CASSLVPDPSTDTQYF.

This clonotype was seen repeatedly, ten times or more. The rearrangement links TRBV7-6 to TRBJ2-1, with 8 bases matching TRBD2. This CDR3 region has 15 residues. Trimming removed 0 bases from V and 4 bases from J; junction bases left unmatched: 2. Germline CDR1 SGHVS, CDR2 FNYEAQ. DNA of the CDR3: TGTGCCAGCAGCTTAGCACCGGGAGGGTACAATGAGCAGTTCTTC. Translating it yields CASSLAPGGYNEQFF. The variable domain in full, completed from reference TRBV7-6 and TRBJ2-1, reads GAGVSQSPRYKVTKRGQDVALRCDPISGHVSLYWYRQALGQGPEFLTYFNYEAQQDKSGLPNDRFSAERPEGSISTLTIQRTEQRDSAMYRCASSLAPGGYNEQFFGPGTRLTVL.

The sample holds many counts of this clonotype. The rearrangement links TRBV5-1 to TRBJ2-7; D possibly corresponds to TRBD1 (6 bases). Germline values: CDR1 SGHRS, CDR2 YFSETQ. Trimming took 5 bases from V and 0 from J, leaving 15 bases between them. The CDR3 loop spans 15 amino acids. CDR3 nucleotides: TGCGCCAGCAGGCCTCTGGACAGTGACTCCTACGAGCAGTACTTC. Its translation is CASRPLDSDSYEQYF.

This clonotype came up many times. V usage is TRBV5-1 and J usage is TRBJ1-1; TRBD1 aligns across 8 bases. The length of the CDR3 is 14 residues. After removal of 4 bases from V and 3 bases from J, the junction contained 5 bases not matched to a gene. In germline, CDR1 is SGHRS, CDR2 YFSETQ. The CDR3 nucleotides are TGCGCCAGCAGCACCGGACAGGGAGACACTGAAGCTTTCTTT. Translated: CASSTGQGDTEAFF.

In its sample, this clonotype was seen many times. The rearrangement links TRBV6-6 to TRBJ2-5; 7 bases map to TRBD2. The germline gives CDR1 MNHNY, CDR2 SVGAGI (reference sequence). The CDR3 is 14 amino acids. V trimming: 0 bases; J trimming: 3 bases; junction bases outside the gene matches: 1. The DNA of the CDR3 is TGTGCCAGCAGTTACTCGGCGGGGGAAGAGACCCAGTACTTC. Encoded protein: CASSYSAGEETQYF.

This clonotype was recorded many times. The gene calls are TRBV6-2 or TRBV6-3 and TRBJ2-3, with 7 bases matching TRBD2. The ends lost 11 bases at V and 4 bases at J; junction bases unmatched: 15. This CDR3 spans 15 amino acids. Germline V gene sequence: CDR1 MNHEY, CDR2 SVGEGT. The CDR3 protein is CASAGDGGSADTQYF. The CDR3 DNA follows: TGTGCCTCCGCGGGAGACGGGGGAAGCGCAGATACGCAGTATTTT.

This clonotype was detected ten times or more. The genes are TRBV27 and TRBJ2-7; the D gene is possibly TRBD1 (6 bases). The germline V gene has CDR1 MNHEY and CDR2 SMNVEV (reference sequence). Trimming cost V 5 bases and J 2 bases, with 28 bases left between them. The CDR3 is 19 amino acids. CDR3 in amino acids: CASSHQGLVWTDPPYEQYF. The CDR3, as DNA: TGTGCCAGCAGTCACCAAGGTCTGGTGTGGACAGATCCCCCCTACGAGCAGTACTTC.